A single sample is the source of the 14 T cell receptor beta chains below, sequenced in a study of T cell therapy after organ transplantation. The method was immunoSEQ multiplex PCR; TCRdb's version includes in-frame clones alone and lacks a portion of them. The sample holds 45,000 to 60,000 clones, over 90% seen once. Antigens of these TCRs are unknown. The sequenced sample was CD8+ T cells from blood, obtained before autologous CMV-specific T cell therapy. These receptors came from a human patient who had received a solid organ transplant and had CMV disease.

This clone showed up just once. This chain links TRBV4-1 with TRBJ1-5; D is perhaps TRBD1 (5 bases). This CDR3 has 18 amino acids. The V and J ends lost 0 bases and 2 bases respectively, with 17 bases between them. Per the germline V gene, CDR1 is MGHRA and CDR2 is YSYEKL. The CDR3 sequence: CASSQDENAVGGNQPQHF. As DNA, the CDR3 is TGCGCCAGCAGCCAAGATGAGAACGCAGTGGGGGGCAATCAGCCCCAGCATTTT.

The chain couples TRBV13 to TRBJ1-1, with TRBD1 as a possible D gene (5 bases). V lost 4 bases to trimming and J lost 3 bases, with 18 bases between them. The CDR3 consists of 16 residues. Looked up from germline, CDR1 is PRHDT and CDR2 is FYEKMQ (reference sequence). The CDR3 coding sequence is TGTGCCAGCAGCTCCCGGTGGGGCGGAGGTGACACTGAAGCTTTCTTT. Protein product: CASSSRWGGGDTEAFF.

The rearrangement joins TRBV10-3 to TRBJ2-7; D is ambiguous. CDR1 ENHRY and CDR2 SYGVKD come from the germline V gene. This CDR3 region has 14 residues. The ends were cut back, 3 bases at V and 3 bases at J, with 12 bases in the middle. The CDR3 spells CAISEVGSHYEQYF. CDR3 DNA: TGTGCCATCAGTGAAGTGGGGTCCCACTACGAGCAGTACTTC.

This clone was seen a single time. This chain joins TRBV27 and TRBJ1-1, with D maybe TRBD1 (6 bases). Trimming shortened V by 8 bases and J by 0 bases, and 7 bases separated the two germline ends. The CDR3 has 12 residues. The germline V gene has CDR1 MNHEY and CDR2 SMNVEV (reference sequence). CDR3 loop: CASRDMNTEAFF. The DNA for the CDR3 is TGTGCCAGCCGGGACATGAACACTGAAGCTTTCTTT.

The genes are TRBV9 and TRBJ2-1; 7 nucleotides match TRBD1. The V gene end was trimmed by 3 bases and the J gene end by 6 bases; junction bases not matched to a gene: 6. This CDR3 region has 14 residues. Germline CDR1 reads SGDLS; CDR2 reads YYNGEE. The DNA for the CDR3 is TGTGCCAGCAGCGGAGAGCACAGGGGCAATGAGCAGTTCTTC. It yields the protein CASSGEHRGNEQFF.

This chain uses TRBV11-2 with TRBJ2-3; D might be TRBD2 (6 bases). Trimming left V 1 base short and J 6 bases short, with 14 bases between. The CDR3 covers 15 residues. Germline V CDR1 and CDR2: SGHAT, FQNNGV. The CDR3 is CASSLGAGGLDTQYF. CDR3 bases: TGTGCCAGCAGCTTAGGGGCCGGGGGTTTGGATACGCAGTATTTT.

This clone was observed once. V usage is TRBV6-5 and J usage is TRBJ2-7; 11 nucleotides match TRBD1. The trim removed 5 bases at V and 2 bases at J, leaving 2 bases unmatched. Germline CDR1 is MNHEY and CDR2 is SVGAGI. The CDR3 covers 14 residues. The CDR3 sequence is CASSRTGGPYEQYF. The CDR3 DNA sequence: TGTGCCAGCAGTCGGACAGGGGGCCCCTACGAGCAGTACTTC.

The chain is built from TRBV7-9 and TRBJ1-2; D unresolved. The germline CDR1 and CDR2 sequences are SEHNR and FQNEAQ (reference sequence). Trimming removed 3 bases at V and 8 bases at J, with 16 bases between. CDR3 length: 14 residues. In DNA form, the CDR3 reads TGTGCCAGCAGCTTTAACAACATGGTGTTCGGCTACACCTTC. Its protein product is CASSFNNMVFGYTF. Supplemented by reference TRBV7-9 and TRBJ1-2, the full variable domain reads DTGVSQNPRHKITKRGQNVTFRCDPISEHNRLYWYRQTLGQGPEFLTYFQNEAQLEKSRLLSDRFSAERPKGSFSTLEIQRTEQGDSAMYLCASSFNNMVFGYTFGSGTRLTVV.

The rearrangement uses TRBV4-1 and TRBJ1-4; 8 bases agree with TRBD1. CDR1 and CDR2 (germline): MGHRA, YSYEKL. V lost 3 bases, J lost 4 bases, and 4 bases stayed unmatched. The length of the CDR3 is 15 residues. The CDR3 protein is CASSHRQGSNEKLFF. DNA of the CDR3: TGCGCCAGCAGCCACAGACAGGGGAGTAATGAAAAACTGTTTTTT.

The rearrangement links TRBV30 to TRBJ2-3, with D unresolved. V was clipped by 1 base and J by 4 bases, with 3 bases between them. CDR3 length equals 11 residues. Germline CDR1 and CDR2: GTSNPN and SVGIG (reference sequence). CDR3 bases: TGTGCCTGGAGTGACGCAGATACGCAGTATTTT. Translating gives CAWSDADTQYF.

The chain combines TRBV7-2 with TRBJ1-5, with no clear D. From germline, CDR1 is SGHTA and CDR2 FQGNSA. Trimming stripped 1 base from V and 6 bases from J, with 10 bases between. The CDR3 has 14 residues. The CDR3 coding sequence is TGTGCCAGCAGCTTAGGGCAGGATATTCAGCCCCAGCATTTT. This codes for CASSLGQDIQPQHF.

DNA of the CDR3: TGTGCCAGCAGCCAGACAGGGAACTACGAGCAGTACTTC. Residues: CASSQTGNYEQYF. The V and J genes are TRBV9 and TRBJ2-7, with 7 bases aligning to TRBD1. V was pared by 4 bases and J by 3 bases, with 4 bases of the junction left unmatched. The CDR3 is made up of 13 amino acids. CDR1 and CDR2 from the germline V gene are SGDLS and YYNGEE.

The chain recombines TRBV30 with TRBJ1-6; D is possibly TRBD1 (5 bases). The germline V gene encodes CDR1 GTSNPN and CDR2 SVGIG (reference sequence). The CDR3 covers 14 residues. V was cut by 1 base and J by 5 bases, with 9 bases left in between. CDR3 loop: CAWSARGNNSPLHF. CDR3 in DNA: TGTGCCTGGAGTGCCCGGGGGAATAATTCACCCCTCCACTTT.

The V gene is TRBV27, the J gene TRBJ1-1; D possibly corresponds to TRBD1 (5 bases). The V gene lost 2 bases and the J gene lost 2 bases, with 15 bases spanning the gap. Germline CDR1 is MNHEY and CDR2 is SMNVEV (reference sequence). The CDR3 has 16 amino acids. DNA for the CDR3: TGTGCCAGCAGTTTAAACGGGTGGGGGGGAAACACTGAAGCTTTCTTT. Amino acid sequence: CASSLNGWGGNTEAFF.